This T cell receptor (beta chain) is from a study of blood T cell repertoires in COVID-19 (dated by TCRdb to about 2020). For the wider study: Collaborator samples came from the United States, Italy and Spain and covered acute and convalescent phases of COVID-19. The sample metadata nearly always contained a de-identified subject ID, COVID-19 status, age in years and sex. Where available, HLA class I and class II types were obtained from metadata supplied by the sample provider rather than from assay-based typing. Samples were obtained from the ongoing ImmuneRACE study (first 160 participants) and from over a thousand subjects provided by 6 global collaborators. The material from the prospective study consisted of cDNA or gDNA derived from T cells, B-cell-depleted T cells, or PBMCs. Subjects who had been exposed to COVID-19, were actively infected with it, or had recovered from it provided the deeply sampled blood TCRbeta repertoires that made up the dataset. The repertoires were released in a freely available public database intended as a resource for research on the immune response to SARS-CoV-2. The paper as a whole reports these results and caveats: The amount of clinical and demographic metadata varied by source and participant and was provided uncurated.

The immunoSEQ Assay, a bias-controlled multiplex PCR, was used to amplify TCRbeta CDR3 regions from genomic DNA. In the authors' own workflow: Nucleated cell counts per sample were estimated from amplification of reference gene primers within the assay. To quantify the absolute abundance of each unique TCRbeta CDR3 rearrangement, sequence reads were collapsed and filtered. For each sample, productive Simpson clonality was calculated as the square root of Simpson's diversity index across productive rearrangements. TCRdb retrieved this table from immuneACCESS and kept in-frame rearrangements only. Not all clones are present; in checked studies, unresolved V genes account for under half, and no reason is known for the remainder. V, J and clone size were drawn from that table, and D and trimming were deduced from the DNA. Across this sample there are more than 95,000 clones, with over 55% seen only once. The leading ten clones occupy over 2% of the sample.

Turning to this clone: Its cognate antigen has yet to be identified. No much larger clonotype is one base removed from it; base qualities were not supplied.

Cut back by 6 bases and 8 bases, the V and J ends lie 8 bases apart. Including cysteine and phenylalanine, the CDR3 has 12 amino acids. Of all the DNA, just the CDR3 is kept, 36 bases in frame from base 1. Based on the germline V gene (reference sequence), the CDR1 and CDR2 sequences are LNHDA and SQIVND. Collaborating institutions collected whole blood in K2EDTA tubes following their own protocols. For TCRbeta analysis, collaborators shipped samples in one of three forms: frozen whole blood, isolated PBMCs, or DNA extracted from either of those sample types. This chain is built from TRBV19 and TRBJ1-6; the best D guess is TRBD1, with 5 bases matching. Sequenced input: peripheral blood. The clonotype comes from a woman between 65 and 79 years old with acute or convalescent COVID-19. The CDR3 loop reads CASSRVDSPLHF. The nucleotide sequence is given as TGTGCCAGTAGCAGGGTTGATTCACCCCTCCACTTT.